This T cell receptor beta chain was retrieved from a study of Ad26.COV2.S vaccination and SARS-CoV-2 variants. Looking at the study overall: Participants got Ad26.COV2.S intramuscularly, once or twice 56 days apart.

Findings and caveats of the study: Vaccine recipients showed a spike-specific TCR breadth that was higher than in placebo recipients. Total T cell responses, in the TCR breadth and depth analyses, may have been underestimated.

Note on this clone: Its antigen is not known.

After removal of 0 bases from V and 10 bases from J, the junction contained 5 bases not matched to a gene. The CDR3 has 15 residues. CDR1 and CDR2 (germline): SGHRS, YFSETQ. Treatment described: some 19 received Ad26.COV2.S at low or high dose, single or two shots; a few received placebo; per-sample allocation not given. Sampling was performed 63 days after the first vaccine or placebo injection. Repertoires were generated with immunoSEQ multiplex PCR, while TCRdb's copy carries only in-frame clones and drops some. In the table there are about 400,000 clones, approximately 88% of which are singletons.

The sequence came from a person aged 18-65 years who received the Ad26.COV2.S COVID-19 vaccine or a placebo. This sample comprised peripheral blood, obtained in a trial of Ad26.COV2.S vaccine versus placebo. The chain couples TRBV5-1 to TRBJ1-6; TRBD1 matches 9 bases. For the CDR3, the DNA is TGCGCCAGCAGCTTGGCAGGGACAGGGAGATCACCCCTCCACTTT. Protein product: CASSLAGTGRSPLHF.